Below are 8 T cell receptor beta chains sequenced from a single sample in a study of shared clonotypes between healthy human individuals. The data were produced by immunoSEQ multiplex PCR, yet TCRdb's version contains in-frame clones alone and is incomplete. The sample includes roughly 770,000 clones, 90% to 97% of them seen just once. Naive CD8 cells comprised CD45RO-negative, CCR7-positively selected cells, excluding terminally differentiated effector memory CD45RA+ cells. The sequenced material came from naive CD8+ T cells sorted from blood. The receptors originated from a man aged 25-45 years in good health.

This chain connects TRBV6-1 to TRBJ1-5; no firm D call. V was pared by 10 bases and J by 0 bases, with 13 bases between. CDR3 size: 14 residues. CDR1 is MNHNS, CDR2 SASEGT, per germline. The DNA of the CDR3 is TGTGCCACCATACCGCCTAATAGCAATCAGCCCCAGCATTTT. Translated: CATIPPNSNQPQHF.

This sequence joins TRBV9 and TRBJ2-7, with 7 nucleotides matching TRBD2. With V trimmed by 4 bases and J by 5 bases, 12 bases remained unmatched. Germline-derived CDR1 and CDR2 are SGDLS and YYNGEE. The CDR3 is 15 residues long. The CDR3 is CASSKAGLPPDEQYF. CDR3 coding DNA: TGTGCCAGCAGCAAAGCGGGACTTCCCCCTGACGAGCAGTACTTC.

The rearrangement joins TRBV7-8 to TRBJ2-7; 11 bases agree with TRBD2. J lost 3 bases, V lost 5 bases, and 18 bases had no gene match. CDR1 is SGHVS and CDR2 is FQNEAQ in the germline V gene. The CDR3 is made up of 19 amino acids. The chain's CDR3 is CASSGTGTSGVGIFYEQYF. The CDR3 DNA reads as TGTGCCAGCAGCGGAACCGGGACTAGCGGAGTGGGGATATTCTACGAGCAGTACTTC.

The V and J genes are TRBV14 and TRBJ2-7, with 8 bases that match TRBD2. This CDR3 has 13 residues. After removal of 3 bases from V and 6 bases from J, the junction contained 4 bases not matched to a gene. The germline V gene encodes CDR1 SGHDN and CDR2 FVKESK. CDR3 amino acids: CASSHPTSGEQYF. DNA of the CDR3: TGTGCCAGCAGCCACCCCACTAGCGGCGAGCAGTACTTC.

The CDR3 reads CASSVTGLAGPNTGELFF. The CDR3, as DNA: TGTGCCAGCAGCGTTACGGGACTAGCGGGACCGAACACCGGGGAGCTGTTTTTT. The J gene is TRBJ2-2, the V gene TRBV9; TRBD2 matches 13 bases. The length of the CDR3 is 18 residues. Germline V gives CDR1 SGDLS, CDR2 YYNGEE. V shed 2 bases, J shed 0 bases, and the junction held 4 bases outside the gene matches.

Written as DNA, the CDR3 is TGTGCCAGCAGTCCCCTTAATCGCGAGCAGTACTTC. Its protein product is CASSPLNREQYF. The V and J genes are TRBV27 and TRBJ2-7; unclear D gene. In germline, CDR1 is MNHEY, CDR2 SMNVEV (reference sequence). Between the trimmed V and J ends, which lost 5 bases and 6 bases, there was a span of 11 bases. This CDR3 contains 12 residues.

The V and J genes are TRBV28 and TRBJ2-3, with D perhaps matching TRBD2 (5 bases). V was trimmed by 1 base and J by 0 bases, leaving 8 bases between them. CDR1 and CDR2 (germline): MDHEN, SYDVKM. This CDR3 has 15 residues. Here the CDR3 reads CASSLLGGSTDTQYF. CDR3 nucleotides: TGTGCCAGCAGTTTATTAGGCGGGAGCACAGATACGCAGTATTTT.

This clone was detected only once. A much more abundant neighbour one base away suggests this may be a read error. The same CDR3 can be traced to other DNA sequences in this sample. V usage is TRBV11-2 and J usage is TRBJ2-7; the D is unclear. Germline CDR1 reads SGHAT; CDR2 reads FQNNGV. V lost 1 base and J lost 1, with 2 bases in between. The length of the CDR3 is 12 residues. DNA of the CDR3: TGTGCCAGCAGCTTAGGTTCCTACGAGCAGTACTTC. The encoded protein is CASSLGSYEQYF.